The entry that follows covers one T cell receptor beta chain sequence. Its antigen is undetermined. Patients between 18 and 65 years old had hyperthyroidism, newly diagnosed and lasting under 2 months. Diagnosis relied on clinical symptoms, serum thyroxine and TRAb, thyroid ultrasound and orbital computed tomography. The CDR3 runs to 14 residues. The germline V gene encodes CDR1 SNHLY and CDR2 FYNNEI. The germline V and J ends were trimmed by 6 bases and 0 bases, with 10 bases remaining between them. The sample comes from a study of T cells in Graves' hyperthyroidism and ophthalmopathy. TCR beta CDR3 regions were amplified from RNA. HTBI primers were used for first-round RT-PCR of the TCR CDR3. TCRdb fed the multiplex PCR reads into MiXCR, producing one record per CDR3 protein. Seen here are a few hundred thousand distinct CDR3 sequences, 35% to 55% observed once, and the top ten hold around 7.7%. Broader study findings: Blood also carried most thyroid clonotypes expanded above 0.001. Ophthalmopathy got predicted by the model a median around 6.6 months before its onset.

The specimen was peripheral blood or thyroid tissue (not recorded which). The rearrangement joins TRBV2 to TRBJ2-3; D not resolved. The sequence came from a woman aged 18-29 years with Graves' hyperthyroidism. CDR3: CASRRQVSTDTQYF. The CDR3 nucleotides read TGTGCCAGCAGGCGACAAGTCAGCACAGATACGCAGTATTTT.